This entry concerns a single TCR beta chain. The antigen is undetermined. Data came from immunoSEQ multiplex PCR; TCRdb stores just in-frame clones and leaves some out. The sample holds approximately 110,000 clones, roughly 84% seen once. This sample is drawn from a study of PD-L1 blockade in urothelial cancer. Study-level information: Blood analysis was done at 3 weeks (second dose) and 6 weeks after treatment began. Study-level findings and limits: Pretreatment peripheral blood TCR clonality that fell below the median predicted better survival among the patients studied.

Each patient gave between 1 and 8 samples of peripheral blood mononuclear cells, which were collected pretreatment and during treatment. Trimming removed 7 bases at V and 7 bases at J, with 26 bases between. The CDR3 runs to 16 residues. Germline lookup yields CDR1 MNHNY and CDR2 SVGAGI (reference sequence). The receptor's source is a middle-aged man with urothelial cancer. The chain joins TRBV6-6 to TRBJ2-7; a possible D gene is TRBD1 (5 bases). The material was PBMCs, obtained around atezolizumab (anti-PD-L1) treatment. The CDR3 DNA is TGTGCCAGCACCGATAGAGCCCCACAGGTCTTTGGGGAGCAGTACTTC. Its translation is CASTDRAPQVFGEQYF.